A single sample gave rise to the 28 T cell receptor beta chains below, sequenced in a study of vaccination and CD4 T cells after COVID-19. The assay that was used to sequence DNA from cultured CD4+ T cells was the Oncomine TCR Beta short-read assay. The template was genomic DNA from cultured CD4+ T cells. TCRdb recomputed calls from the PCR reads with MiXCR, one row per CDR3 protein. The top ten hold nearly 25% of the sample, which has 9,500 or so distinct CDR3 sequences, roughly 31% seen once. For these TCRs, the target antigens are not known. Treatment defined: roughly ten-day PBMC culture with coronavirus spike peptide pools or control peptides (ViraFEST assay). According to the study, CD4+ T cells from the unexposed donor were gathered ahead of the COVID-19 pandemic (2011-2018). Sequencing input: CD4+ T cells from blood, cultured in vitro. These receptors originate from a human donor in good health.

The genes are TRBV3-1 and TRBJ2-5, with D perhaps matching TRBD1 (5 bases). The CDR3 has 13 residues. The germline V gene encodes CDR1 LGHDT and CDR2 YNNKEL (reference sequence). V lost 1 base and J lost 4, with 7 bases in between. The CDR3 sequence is CASSQGTGETQYF. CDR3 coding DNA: TGTGCCAGCAGCCAAGGAACAGGAGAGACCCAGTACTTC.

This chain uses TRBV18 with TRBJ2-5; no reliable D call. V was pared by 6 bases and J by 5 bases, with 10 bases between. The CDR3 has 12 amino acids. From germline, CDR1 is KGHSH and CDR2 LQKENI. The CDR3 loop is CASSHELETQYF. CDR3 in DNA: TGTGCCAGCTCCCACGAGCTCGAGACCCAGTACTTC. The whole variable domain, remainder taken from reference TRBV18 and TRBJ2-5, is NAGVMQNPRHLVRRRGQEARLRCSPMKGHSHVYWYRQLPEEGLKFMVYLQKENIIDESGMPKERFSAEFPKEGPSILRIQQVVRGDSAAYFCASSHELETQYFGPGTRLLVL.

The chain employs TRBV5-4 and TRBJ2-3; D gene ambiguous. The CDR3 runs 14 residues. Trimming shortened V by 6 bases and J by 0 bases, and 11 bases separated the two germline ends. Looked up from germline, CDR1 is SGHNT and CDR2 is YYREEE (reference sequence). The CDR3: CASTEASSTDTQYF. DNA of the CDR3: TGTGCCAGCACCGAAGCGTCTAGCACAGATACGCAGTATTTT.

The CDR3 sequence: CASSLDRDKNIQYF. In nucleotides, the CDR3 is TGTGCCAGCAGCCTAGACAGGGACAAAAACATTCAGTACTTC. V gene TRBV2 combines with J gene TRBJ2-4, with 7 bases matching TRBD1. V dropped 6 bases and J dropped 3; count of bases not matched to a gene: 5. The CDR3 runs 14 residues. Germline-derived CDR1 and CDR2 are SNHLY and FYNNEI.

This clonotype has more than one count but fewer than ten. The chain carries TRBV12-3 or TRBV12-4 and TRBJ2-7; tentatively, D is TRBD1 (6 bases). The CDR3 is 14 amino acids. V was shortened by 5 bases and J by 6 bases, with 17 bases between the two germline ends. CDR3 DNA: TGTGCCAGCAGTCTCCTAGGAACAGGGTTCGAGCAGTACTTC. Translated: CASSLLGTGFEQYF.

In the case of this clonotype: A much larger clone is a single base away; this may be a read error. The CDR3 is CAINGAPENTETFF. DNA of the CDR3: TGTGCCATCAATGGAGCACCCGAGAACACTGAAACTTTCTTT. V usage is TRBV10-3 and J usage is TRBJ1-1; D ambiguous. The CDR3 is made up of 14 amino acids. Germline V gene sequence: CDR1 ENHRY, CDR2 SYGVKD.

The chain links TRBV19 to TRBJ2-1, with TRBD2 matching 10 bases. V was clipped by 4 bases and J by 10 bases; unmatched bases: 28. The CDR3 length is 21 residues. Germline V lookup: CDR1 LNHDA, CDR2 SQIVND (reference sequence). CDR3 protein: CASSKQYRPPLAGAEYREQFF. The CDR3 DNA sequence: TGTGCCAGTAGTAAACAGTACCGTCCCCCTCTAGCGGGAGCCGAGTACCGGGAGCAGTTCTTC.

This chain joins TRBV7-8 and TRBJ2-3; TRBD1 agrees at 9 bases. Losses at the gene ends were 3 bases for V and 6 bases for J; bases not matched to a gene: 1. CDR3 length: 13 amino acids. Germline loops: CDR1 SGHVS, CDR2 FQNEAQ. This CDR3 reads CASSLGQGDTQYF. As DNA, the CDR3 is TGTGCCAGCAGCTTGGGACAGGGCGATACGCAGTATTTT.

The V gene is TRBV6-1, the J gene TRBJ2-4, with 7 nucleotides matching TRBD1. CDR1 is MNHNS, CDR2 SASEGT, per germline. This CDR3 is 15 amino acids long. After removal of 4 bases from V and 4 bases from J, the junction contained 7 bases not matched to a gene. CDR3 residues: CASSADRTQKNIQYF. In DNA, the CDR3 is TGTGCCAGCAGTGCGGACAGGACCCAAAAAAACATTCAGTACTTC.

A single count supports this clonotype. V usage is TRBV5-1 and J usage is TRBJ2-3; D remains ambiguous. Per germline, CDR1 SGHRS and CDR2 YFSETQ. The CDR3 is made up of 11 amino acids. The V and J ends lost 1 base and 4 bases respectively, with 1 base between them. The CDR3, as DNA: TGCGCCAGCAGCTTGTCAGATACGCAGTATTTT. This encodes CASSLSDTQYF.

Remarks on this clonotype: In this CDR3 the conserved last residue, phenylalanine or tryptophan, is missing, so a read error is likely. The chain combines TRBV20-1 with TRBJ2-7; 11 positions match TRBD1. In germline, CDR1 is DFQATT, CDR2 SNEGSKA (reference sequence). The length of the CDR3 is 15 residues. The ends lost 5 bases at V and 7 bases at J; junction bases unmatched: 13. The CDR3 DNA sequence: TGCAGTGCTCCCCACCCAGGACAGGGGGCGAGAGAGCAGTACTTG. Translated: CSAPHPGQGAREQYL.

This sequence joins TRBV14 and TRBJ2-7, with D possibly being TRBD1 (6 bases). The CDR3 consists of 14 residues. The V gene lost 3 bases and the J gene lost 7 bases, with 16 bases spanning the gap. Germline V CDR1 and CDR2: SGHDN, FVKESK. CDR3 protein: CASSHYGTSKEQYF. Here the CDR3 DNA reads TGTGCCAGCAGCCACTACGGGACATCGAAAGAGCAGTACTTC.

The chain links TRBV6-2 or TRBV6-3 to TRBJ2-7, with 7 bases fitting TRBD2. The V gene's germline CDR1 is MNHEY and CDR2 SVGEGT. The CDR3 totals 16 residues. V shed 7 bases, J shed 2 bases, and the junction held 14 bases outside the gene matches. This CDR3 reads CASTSFGREKTYEQYF. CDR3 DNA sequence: TGTGCCAGCACCTCGTTTGGGCGGGAGAAAACCTACGAGCAGTACTTC.

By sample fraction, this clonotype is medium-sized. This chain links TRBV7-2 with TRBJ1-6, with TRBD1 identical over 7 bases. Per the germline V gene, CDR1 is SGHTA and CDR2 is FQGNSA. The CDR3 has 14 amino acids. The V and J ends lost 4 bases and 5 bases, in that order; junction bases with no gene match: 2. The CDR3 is CASSWTGNNSPLHF. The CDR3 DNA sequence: TGTGCCAGCAGCTGGACAGGAAATAATTCACCCCTCCACTTT.

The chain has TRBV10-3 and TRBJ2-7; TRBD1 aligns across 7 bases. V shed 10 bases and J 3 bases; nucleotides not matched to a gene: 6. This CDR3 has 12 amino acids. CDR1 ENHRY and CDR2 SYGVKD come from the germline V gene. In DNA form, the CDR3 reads TGTGCCACCCAGGGACAGTACTACGAGCAGTACTTC. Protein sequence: CATQGQYYEQYF.

The DNA of the CDR3 is TGCAGCGCAACAGGGACAGGGAGTGCAGATACGCAGTATTTT. This encodes CSATGTGSADTQYF. This rearrangement joins TRBV29-1 to TRBJ2-3, with TRBD1 identical over 9 bases. Trimming took 7 bases from V and 4 from J; bases not matched to a gene: 9. Germline CDR1 is SQVTM and CDR2 is ANQGSEA. There are 14 residues in the CDR3.

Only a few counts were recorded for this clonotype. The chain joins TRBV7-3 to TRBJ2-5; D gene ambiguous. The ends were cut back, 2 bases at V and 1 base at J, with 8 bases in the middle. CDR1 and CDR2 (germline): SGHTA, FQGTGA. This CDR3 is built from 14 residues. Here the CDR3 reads CASSLVASQETQYF. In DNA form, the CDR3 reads TGTGCCAGCAGCTTAGTCGCCAGCCAAGAGACCCAGTACTTC.

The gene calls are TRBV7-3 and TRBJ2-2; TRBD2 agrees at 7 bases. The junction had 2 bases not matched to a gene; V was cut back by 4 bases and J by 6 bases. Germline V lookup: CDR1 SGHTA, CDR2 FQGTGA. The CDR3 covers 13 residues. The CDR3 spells CASSYGLAGELFF. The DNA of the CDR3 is TGTGCCAGCAGCTACGGACTAGCCGGGGAGCTGTTTTTT.

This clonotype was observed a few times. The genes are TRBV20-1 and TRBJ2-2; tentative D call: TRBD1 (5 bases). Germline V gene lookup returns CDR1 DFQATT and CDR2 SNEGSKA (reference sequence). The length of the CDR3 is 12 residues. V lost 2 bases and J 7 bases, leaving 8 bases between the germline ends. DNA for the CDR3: TGCAGTGCTAGACAGGGATTCGGGGAGCTGTTTTTT. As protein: CSARQGFGELFF.

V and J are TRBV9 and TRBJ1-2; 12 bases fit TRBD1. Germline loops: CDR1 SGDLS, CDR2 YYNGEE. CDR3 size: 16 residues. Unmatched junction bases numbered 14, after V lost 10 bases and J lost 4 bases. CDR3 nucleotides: TGTGCCTCGGGTGGGACAGGGGGCGTAGAGAGCTATGGCTACACCTTC. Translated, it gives CASGGTGGVESYGYTF.

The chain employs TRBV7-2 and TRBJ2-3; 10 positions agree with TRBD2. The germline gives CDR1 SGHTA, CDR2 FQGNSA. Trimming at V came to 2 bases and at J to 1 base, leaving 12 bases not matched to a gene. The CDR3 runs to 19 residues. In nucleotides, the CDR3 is TGTGCCAGCAGCTTAAGGGCGGCTAGCGGGAGCCGTGGCACAGATACGCAGTATTTT. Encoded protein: CASSLRAASGSRGTDTQYF.

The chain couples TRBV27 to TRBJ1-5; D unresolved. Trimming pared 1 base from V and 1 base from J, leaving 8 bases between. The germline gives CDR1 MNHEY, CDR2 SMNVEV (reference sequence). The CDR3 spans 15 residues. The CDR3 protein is CASSLFSFSNQPQHF. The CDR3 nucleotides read TGTGCCAGCAGTTTATTCAGCTTCAGCAATCAGCCCCAGCATTTT.

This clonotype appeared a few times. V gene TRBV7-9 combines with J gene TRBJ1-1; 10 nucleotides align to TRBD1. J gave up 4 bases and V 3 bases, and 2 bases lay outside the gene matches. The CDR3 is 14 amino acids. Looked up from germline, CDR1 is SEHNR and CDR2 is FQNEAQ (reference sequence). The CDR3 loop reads CASSLDRGGTEAFF. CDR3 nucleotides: TGTGCCAGCAGCTTGGACAGGGGGGGCACTGAAGCTTTCTTT.

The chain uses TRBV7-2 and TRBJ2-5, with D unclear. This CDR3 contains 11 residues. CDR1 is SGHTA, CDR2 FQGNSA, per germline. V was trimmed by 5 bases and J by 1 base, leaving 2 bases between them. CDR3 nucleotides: TGTGCCAGCAGCGTCCAAGAGACCCAGTACTTC. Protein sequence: CASSVQETQYF.

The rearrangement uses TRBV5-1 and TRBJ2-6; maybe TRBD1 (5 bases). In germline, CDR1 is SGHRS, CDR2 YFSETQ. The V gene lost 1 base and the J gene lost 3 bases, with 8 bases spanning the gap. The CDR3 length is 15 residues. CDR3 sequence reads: CASSLPGNGANVLTF. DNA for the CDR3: TGCGCCAGCAGCTTGCCAGGGAATGGGGCCAACGTCCTGACTTTC.

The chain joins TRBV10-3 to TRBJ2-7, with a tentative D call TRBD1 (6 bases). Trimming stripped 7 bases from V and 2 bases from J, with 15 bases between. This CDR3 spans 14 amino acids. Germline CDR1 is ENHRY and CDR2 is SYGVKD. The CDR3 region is CAIMGGQGPYEQYF. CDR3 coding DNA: TGTGCCATCATGGGCGGGCAGGGGCCCTACGAGCAGTACTTC.

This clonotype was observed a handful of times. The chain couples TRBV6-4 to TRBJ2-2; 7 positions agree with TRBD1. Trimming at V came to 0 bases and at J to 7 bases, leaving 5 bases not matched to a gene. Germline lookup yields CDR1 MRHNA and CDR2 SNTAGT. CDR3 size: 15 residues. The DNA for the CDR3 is TGTGCCAGCAGTGACTCGACAGGGTATATCGGGGAGCTGTTTTTT. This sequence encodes CASSDSTGYIGELFF.

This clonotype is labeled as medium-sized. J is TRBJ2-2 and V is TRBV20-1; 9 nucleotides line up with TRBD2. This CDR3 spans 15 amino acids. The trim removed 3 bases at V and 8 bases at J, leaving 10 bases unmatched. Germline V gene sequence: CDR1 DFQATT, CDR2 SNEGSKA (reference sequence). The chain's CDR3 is CSARIAGGPTGELFF. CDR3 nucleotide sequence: TGCAGTGCTAGGATTGCGGGAGGGCCCACTGGGGAGCTGTTTTTT.